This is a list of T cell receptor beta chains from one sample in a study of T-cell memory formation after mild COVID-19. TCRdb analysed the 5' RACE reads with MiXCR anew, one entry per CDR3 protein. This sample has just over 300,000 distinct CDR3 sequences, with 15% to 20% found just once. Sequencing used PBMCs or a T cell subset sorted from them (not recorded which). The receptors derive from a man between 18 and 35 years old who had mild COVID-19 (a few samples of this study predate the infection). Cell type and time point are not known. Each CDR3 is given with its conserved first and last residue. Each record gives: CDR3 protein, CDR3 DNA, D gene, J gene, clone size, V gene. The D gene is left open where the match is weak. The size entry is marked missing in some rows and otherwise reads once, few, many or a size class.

CDR3 protein: CASSLGGGHPDTQYF; CDR3 DNA: TGCGCCAGCAGCTTGGGCGGGGGCCACCCGGATACGCAGTATTTT; D gene: NA; J gene: TRBJ2-3; clone size: few; V gene: TRBV5-1
CDR3 protein: CASSTTAYEQYF; CDR3 DNA: TGCGCCAGCAGCACAACAGCATACGAGCAGTACTTC; D gene: NA; J gene: TRBJ2-7; clone size: many; V gene: TRBV5-1
CDR3 protein: CASSTPPSYNEQFF; CDR3 DNA: TGTGCCAGTAGTACGCCACCGAGCTACAATGAGCAGTTCTTC; D gene: NA; J gene: TRBJ2-1; clone size: NA; V gene: TRBV19
CDR3 protein: CASSPRLAGGLSTDTQYF; CDR3 DNA: TGTGCCAGCAGCCCTAGACTAGCGGGGGGCCTTAGCACAGATACGCAGTATTTT; D gene: TRBD2; J gene: TRBJ2-3; clone size: NA; V gene: TRBV7-2
CDR3 protein: CSASGPSPTYEQYF; CDR3 DNA: TGCAGTGCCTCCGGGCCGAGCCCGACCTACGAGCAGTACTTC; D gene: NA; J gene: TRBJ2-7; clone size: NA; V gene: TRBV20-1
CDR3 protein: CSVQPPDPGQQETQYF; CDR3 DNA: TGCAGCGTCCAACCACCTGACCCGGGACAGCAAGAGACCCAGTACTTC; D gene: TRBD1; J gene: TRBJ2-5; clone size: NA; V gene: TRBV29-1
CDR3 protein: CASSYLNNEKLFF; CDR3 DNA: TGTGCCAGCAGCTACCTGAATAATGAAAAACTGTTTTTT; D gene: NA; J gene: TRBJ1-4; clone size: NA; V gene: TRBV7-3
CDR3 protein: CASSYVGAGETQYF; CDR3 DNA: TGTGCCAGCAGTTACGTAGGGGCGGGAGAGACCCAGTACTTC; D gene: NA; J gene: TRBJ2-5; clone size: few; V gene: TRBV6-6
CDR3 protein: CASSEWVGTFQPQHF; CDR3 DNA: TGTGCCAGCAGTGAGTGGGTGGGTACGTTTCAGCCCCAGCATTTT; D gene: NA; J gene: TRBJ1-5; clone size: NA; V gene: TRBV5-5
CDR3 protein: CAWSKSSPLNNEQFF; CDR3 DNA: TGTGCCTGGAGCAAAAGTAGCCCCTTAAACAATGAGCAGTTCTTC; D gene: NA; J gene: TRBJ2-1; clone size: NA; V gene: TRBV30
CDR3 protein: CASSLGGLYAKNIQYF; CDR3 DNA: TGTGCCAGCAGTTTGGGTGGACTCTATGCCAAAAACATTCAGTACTTC; D gene: NA; J gene: TRBJ2-4; clone size: NA; V gene: TRBV27
CDR3 protein: CASSHGVYEQYF; CDR3 DNA: TGCGCCAGCAGCCACGGCGTCTACGAGCAGTACTTC; D gene: NA; J gene: TRBJ2-7; clone size: NA; V gene: TRBV5-1
CDR3 protein: CSAPGGGSYNSPLHF; CDR3 DNA: TGCAGTGCCCCGGGTGGGGGGTCCTATAATTCACCCCTCCACTTT; D gene: NA; J gene: TRBJ1-6; clone size: NA; V gene: TRBV20-1